This entry lists 3 T cell receptor beta chains sequenced from one sample in a study of shared clonotypes between healthy human individuals. TCRdb keeps only in-frame clones here, not all; method: immunoSEQ multiplex PCR. The table has over 400,000 clones, roughly 95% seen once. The sample was naive CD4+ T cells sorted from blood. As to subset: CD45RA+ positively selected. These receptors all stem from a woman in her thirties in good health.

This sequence joins TRBV5-1 and TRBJ2-2, with D hard to call. In germline, CDR1 is SGHRS, CDR2 YFSETQ. The CDR3 sequence is 15 residues long. Trimming removed 0 bases from V and 0 bases from J, with 6 bases in between. The CDR3 coding sequence is TGCGCCAGCAGCTTGGTCCCCCCGAACACCGGGGAGCTGTTTTTT. Translating it yields CASSLVPPNTGELFF. The entire variable domain, with the rest obtained from reference TRBV5-1 and TRBJ2-2, is as follows: KAGVTQTPRYLIKTRGQQVTLSCSPISGHRSVSWYQQTPGQGLQFLFEYFSETQRNKGNFPGRFSGRQFSNSRSEMNVSTLELGDSALYLCASSLVPPNTGELFFGEGSRLTVL.

J is TRBJ2-2 and V is TRBV2; D may be TRBD1 (5 bases). V was clipped by 6 bases and J by 3 bases, with 14 bases between them. The CDR3 spans 15 residues. Germline values: CDR1 SNHLY, CDR2 FYNNEI. The CDR3 DNA is TGTGCCAGCAGCGGTACAGGACAATACACCGGGGAGCTGTTTTTT. This gives the protein CASSGTGQYTGELFF.

The chain employs TRBV5-1 and TRBJ2-7; possibly TRBD2 for D (5 bases). The germline gives CDR1 SGHRS, CDR2 YFSETQ. The length of the CDR3 is 15 residues. V was pared by 0 bases and J by 5 bases, with 15 bases between. CDR3 in amino acids: CASSLVRVNGHEQYF. DNA of the CDR3: TGCGCCAGCAGCTTGGTGAGGGTTAATGGCCACGAGCAGTACTTC.